This entry describes one T cell receptor beta chain. In the original analysis: Amplification of reference gene primers provided the estimated nucleated cell counts. Only in-frame clones appear in the TCRdb table, and some are missing; sequencing was by immunoSEQ multiplex PCR. V and J calls plus clone size are reproduced from that table; the DNA served to infer D and trimming. Seen here are about 48,000 clones, 80% to 90% observed once, and the top ten hold 2.6%. The sample originates from a study of blood T cell repertoires in COVID-19. For the study at large: Sites across the United States, Italy and Spain contributed samples from acute and convalescent COVID-19. The analysed material was cDNA or gDNA that came from T cells, B-cell-depleted T cells, or PBMCs.

Seattle's enrolled individuals joined amid active infection and were then monitored longitudinally. Specimen: peripheral blood. This receptor was obtained from an elderly woman with COVID-19, enrolled during active disease.

The CDR3 DNA reads as TGCGCCAGCAGCTCTCATCCGGGACAGGGTAACACTGAAGCTTTCTTT. It translates to CASSSHPGQGNTEAFF. The chain links TRBV5-1 to TRBJ1-1; TRBD1 aligns across 9 bases. The J segment lost 2 bases and the V segment lost 3 bases, leaving 8 bases of the junction unmatched. The CDR3 covers 16 residues. Per the germline V gene, CDR1 is SGHRS and CDR2 is YFSETQ.